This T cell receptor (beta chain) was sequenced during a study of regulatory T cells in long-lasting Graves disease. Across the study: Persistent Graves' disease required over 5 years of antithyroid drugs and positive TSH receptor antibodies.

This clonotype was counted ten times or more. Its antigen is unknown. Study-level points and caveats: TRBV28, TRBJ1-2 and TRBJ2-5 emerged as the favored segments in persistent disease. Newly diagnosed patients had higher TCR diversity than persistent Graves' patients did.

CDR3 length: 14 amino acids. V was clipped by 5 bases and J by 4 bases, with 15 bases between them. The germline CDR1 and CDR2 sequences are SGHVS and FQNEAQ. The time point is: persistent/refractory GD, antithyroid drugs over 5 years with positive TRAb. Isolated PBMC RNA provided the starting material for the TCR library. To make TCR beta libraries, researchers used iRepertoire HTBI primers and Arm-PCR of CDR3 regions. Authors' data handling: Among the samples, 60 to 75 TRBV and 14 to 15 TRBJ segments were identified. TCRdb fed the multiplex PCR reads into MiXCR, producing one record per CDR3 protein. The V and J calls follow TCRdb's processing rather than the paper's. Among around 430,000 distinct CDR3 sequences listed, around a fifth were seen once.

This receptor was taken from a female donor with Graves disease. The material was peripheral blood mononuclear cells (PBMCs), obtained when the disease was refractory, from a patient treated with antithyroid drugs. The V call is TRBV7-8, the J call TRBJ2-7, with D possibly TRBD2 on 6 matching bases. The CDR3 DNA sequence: TGTGCCAGCAGCGGGACCGGCGGGGCGTACGAGCAGTACTTC. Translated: CASSGTGGAYEQYF.